This T cell receptor (beta chain) was sequenced for a study of Ad26.COV2.S vaccination and SARS-CoV-2 variants. In the study overall: Into the muscle, Ad26.COV2.S was dosed once or twice, 56 days apart. Study findings and constraints: Vaccinees showed greater spike-specific TCR breadth than placebo recipients.

The method was immunoSEQ multiplex PCR; TCRdb's version includes in-frame clones alone and lacks a portion of them. The table includes 510,000 or so clones, around 85% detected once. Regarding this clone: The antigen is not known.

V lost 6 bases to trimming and J lost 1 base, with 18 bases between them. CDR1 is LNHDA and CDR2 is SQIVND in the germline V gene (reference sequence). This CDR3 is 16 amino acids long. Treatment: around 19 received Ad26.COV2.S at low or high dose, single or two shots; several received placebo; per-sample allocation not given. The samples were gathered on day 63 after the first injection of vaccine or placebo. Expressing Wuhan-strain SARS-CoV-2 spike, an Ad26 vector served as the vaccine. Specimen: peripheral blood, collected in a trial of Ad26.COV2.S vaccine versus placebo. This receptor was taken from a person between 18 and 59 years old who received the Ad26.COV2.S COVID-19 vaccine or a placebo. The V and J genes are TRBV19 and TRBJ2-5, with D possibly matching TRBD1 (6 bases). This chain's CDR3 is CASREHAGTSQETQYF. The CDR3 bases are TGTGCCAGTAGGGAACACGCCGGGACAAGCCAAGAGACCCAGTACTTC.